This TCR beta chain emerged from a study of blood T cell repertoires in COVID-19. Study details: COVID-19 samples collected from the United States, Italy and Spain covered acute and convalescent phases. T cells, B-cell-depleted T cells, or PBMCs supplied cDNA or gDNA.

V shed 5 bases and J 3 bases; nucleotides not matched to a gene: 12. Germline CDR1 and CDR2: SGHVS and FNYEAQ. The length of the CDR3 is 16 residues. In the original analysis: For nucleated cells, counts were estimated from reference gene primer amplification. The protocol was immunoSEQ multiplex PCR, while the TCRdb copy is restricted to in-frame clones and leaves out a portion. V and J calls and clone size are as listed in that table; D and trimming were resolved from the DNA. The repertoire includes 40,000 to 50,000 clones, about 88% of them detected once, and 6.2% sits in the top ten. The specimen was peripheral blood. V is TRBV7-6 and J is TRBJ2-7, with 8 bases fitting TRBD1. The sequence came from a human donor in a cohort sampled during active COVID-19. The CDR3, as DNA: TGTGCCAGCAGCCCCCGAACCGGGACAGGTCTCTACGAGCAGTACTTC. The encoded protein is CASSPRTGTGLYEQYF.